This TCR beta chain stems from a study of cytomegalovirus exposure and HLA in healthy donors. As for this clone: Its target is not known.

Trimming cost V 1 base and J 12 bases; bases outside gene matches: 12. Germline CDR1 and CDR2: SGHDN and FVKESK. The CDR3 contains 15 residues. PCR involved 60 Vbeta and 13 Jbeta primers. TCRdb's table, derived via immunoSEQ multiplex PCR, lists solely in-frame clones and lacks some. The sample has fewer than 200,000 clones, roughly 80% seen once. Study-wide results and caveats: V- and J-gene trimming in TCR beta was tied to a missense DCLRE1C variant by an analysis performed later.

This clonotype was obtained from a man younger than 40 in good health and CMV-seronegative. The rearrangement links TRBV14 to TRBJ2-1; 7 positions match TRBD2. Sequenced: PBMCs. CDR3 sequence reads: CASSQGGGSRPRQFF. The CDR3 DNA reads TGTGCCAGCAGCCAAGGGGGCGGGAGTCGACCGCGGCAGTTCTTC.